The clone carrying this T cell receptor beta chain was seen a few times. What it binds is not known. These data belong to a study of T cells after yellow fever vaccination. Findings and limits, study-wide: Once the booster was given, most primary-vaccination clones reappeared, at approximately 97% for CD4 and 85% to 90% for CD8. Few clonotypes appeared in both CD4 and CD8 compartments.

For TCR, cDNA came from 5'RACE template switching, which added a universal primer site and UMIs. TCRdb processed the 5' RACE reads anew with MiXCR; each CDR3 protein has one entry. The sample holds a few hundred thousand distinct CDR3 sequences, about an eighth seen once. This TCR derives from a man aged 18 to 35 who received the YFV17D yellow fever vaccine. Sample: CD4+ T cells sorted from PBMCs, taken 15 days after the yellow fever booster vaccination.

In DNA form, the CDR3 reads TGTGCCAGCAGTGCCAGGGGCTTTGGAAACACCATATATTTT. Translated: CASSARGFGNTIYF. J is TRBJ1-3 and V is TRBV2, with a possible D match to TRBD1 (6 bases). Germline V gives CDR1 SNHLY, CDR2 FYNNEI. V was clipped by 4 bases and J by 3 bases, with 10 bases between them. The CDR3 is 14 residues long.